The rows below give T cell receptor beta chains drawn from one sample of a study of blood T cell repertoires in COVID-19. The data were produced by immunoSEQ multiplex PCR, yet TCRdb's version contains in-frame clones alone and is incomplete. The sample carries approximately 480,000 clones, 75% to 90% recorded once. Sequenced: peripheral blood. Receptors were obtained from a man younger than 30 with COVID-19, enrolled during active disease. Both conserved end residues are part of each CDR3. The order of the fields is D gene, J gene, V gene, clone size, CDR3 protein, CDR3 DNA. A D gene is named only where the DNA matches it firmly. Size tells how often a clone was seen (once, few, many) or the class of an expanded clone, and some rows leave it out.

d_call: NA; j_call: TRBJ1-1; v_call: TRBV7-9; clone_size: NA; cdr3_aa: CASSLYSEAFF; cdr3_nt: TGTGCCAGCAGCTTATACAGTGAAGCTTTCTTT
d_call: NA; j_call: TRBJ1-6; v_call: TRBV3-1/TRBV3-2; clone_size: NA; cdr3_aa: CASSQVQGRAPLHF; cdr3_nt: TGTGCCAGCAGCCAAGTACAGGGTCGGGCACCCCTCCACTTT
d_call: NA; j_call: TRBJ2-7; v_call: TRBV19; clone_size: NA; cdr3_aa: CASSIEYRGQRYEQYF; cdr3_nt: TGTGCCAGTAGTATAGAATACCGCGGACAGCGCTACGAGCAGTACTTC
d_call: TRBD2; j_call: TRBJ2-5; v_call: TRBV12-5; clone_size: few; cdr3_aa: CASGLVPAGGKETQYF; cdr3_nt: TGTGCTAGTGGTTTGGTACCAGCGGGAGGTAAAGAGACCCAGTACTTC
d_call: NA; j_call: TRBJ2-3; v_call: TRBV5-4; clone_size: NA; cdr3_aa: CASSLAGGQSTQYF; cdr3_nt: TGTGCCAGCAGCTTGGCGGGGGGCCAAAGTACGCAGTATTTT
d_call: NA; j_call: TRBJ2-7; v_call: TRBV9; clone_size: NA; cdr3_aa: CASSYSEGEQYF; cdr3_nt: TGTGCCAGCAGCTACTCAGAGGGCGAGCAGTACTTC
d_call: NA; j_call: TRBJ2-7; v_call: TRBV4-1; clone_size: NA; cdr3_aa: CASSQGLAYEQYF; cdr3_nt: TGCGCCAGCAGCCAAGGATTAGCCTACGAGCAGTACTTC
d_call: NA; j_call: TRBJ2-7; v_call: TRBV6-5; clone_size: NA; cdr3_aa: CASSQNYEQYF; cdr3_nt: TGTGCCAGCAGCCAAAACTACGAGCAGTACTTC
d_call: TRBD1; j_call: TRBJ1-1; v_call: TRBV19; clone_size: NA; cdr3_aa: CASSMSEGARNTEAFF; cdr3_nt: TGTGCCAGTAGTATGTCCGAGGGGGCGCGGAACACTGAAGCTTTCTTT
d_call: NA; j_call: TRBJ1-2; v_call: TRBV5-6; clone_size: NA; cdr3_aa: CASSLAGGVSFYGYTF; cdr3_nt: TGTGCCAGCAGCTTGGCCGGAGGGGTCTCATTCTATGGCTACACCTTC
d_call: NA; j_call: TRBJ2-5; v_call: TRBV7-8; clone_size: NA; cdr3_aa: CASSLSPSGETQYF; cdr3_nt: TGTGCCAGCAGCTTATCCCCTAGTGGAGAGACCCAGTACTTC
d_call: TRBD2; j_call: TRBJ2-2; v_call: TRBV7-2; clone_size: NA; cdr3_aa: CASSSPQRGGRAGELFF; cdr3_nt: TGTGCCAGCAGCTCCCCGCAGCGGGGGGGCCGGGCCGGGGAGCTGTTTTTT
d_call: TRBD1; j_call: TRBJ1-5; v_call: TRBV27; clone_size: NA; cdr3_aa: CASRRTGDPVWPQHF; cdr3_nt: TGTGCCAGCAGGAGGACAGGGGACCCCGTTTGGCCCCAGCATTTT
d_call: NA; j_call: TRBJ2-7; v_call: TRBV18; clone_size: NA; cdr3_aa: CASSPPGTGTSEQYF; cdr3_nt: TGTGCCAGCTCACCACCCGGGACTGGCACCTCAGAGCAGTACTTC
d_call: TRBD1; j_call: TRBJ1-1; v_call: TRBV10-1; clone_size: once; cdr3_aa: CASRPGTGRNTEAFF; cdr3_nt: TGCGCCAGCAGGCCCGGGACAGGGAGGAACACTGAAGCTTTCTTT
d_call: TRBD2; j_call: TRBJ2-7; v_call: TRBV2; clone_size: NA; cdr3_aa: CATRISGRGSYEQYF; cdr3_nt: TGTGCCACCCGAATTAGCGGGAGGGGATCCTACGAGCAGTACTTC
d_call: TRBD2; j_call: TRBJ2-7; v_call: TRBV20-1; clone_size: NA; cdr3_aa: CSASRDGRAFEQYF; cdr3_nt: TGCAGTGCTAGTCGTGACGGGAGGGCCTTCGAGCAGTACTTC
d_call: TRBD1; j_call: TRBJ2-7; v_call: TRBV7-6; clone_size: NA; cdr3_aa: CASSEYRGHYEQYF; cdr3_nt: TGTGCCAGCAGCGAGTACAGGGGGCATTACGAGCAGTACTTC
d_call: TRBD2; j_call: TRBJ2-7; v_call: TRBV5-4; clone_size: NA; cdr3_aa: CARKRLAGGQETYEQYF; cdr3_nt: TGTGCCAGAAAGCGGCTAGCGGGAGGACAGGAGACCTACGAGCAGTACTTC
d_call: NA; j_call: TRBJ2-7; v_call: TRBV5-6; clone_size: NA; cdr3_aa: CASSLGPSEQYF; cdr3_nt: TGTGCCAGCAGCTTGGGGCCATCCGAGCAGTACTTC
d_call: TRBD1; j_call: TRBJ1-6; v_call: TRBV19; clone_size: NA; cdr3_aa: CASSTSGTGGSPLHF; cdr3_nt: TGTGCCAGTAGTACCTCCGGGACAGGGGGTTCACCCCTCCACTTT
d_call: NA; j_call: TRBJ2-5; v_call: TRBV12-2; clone_size: NA; cdr3_aa: CASRFTGDRETQYF; cdr3_nt: TGTGCAAGTCGATTCACAGGGGACCGAGAGACCCAGTACTTC
d_call: NA; j_call: TRBJ2-1; v_call: TRBV27; clone_size: NA; cdr3_aa: CASSFGRGLVNDEQFF; cdr3_nt: TGTGCCAGCAGTTTCGGTCGCGGATTGGTTAACGATGAGCAGTTCTTC
d_call: TRBD2; j_call: TRBJ2-3; v_call: TRBV7-9; clone_size: NA; cdr3_aa: CASSLRLAGTDTQYF; cdr3_nt: TGTGCCAGCAGCCTCCGACTAGCGGGCACAGATACGCAGTATTTT
d_call: NA; j_call: TRBJ2-1; v_call: TRBV7-2; clone_size: once; cdr3_aa: CASSLGFRAGNEQFF; cdr3_nt: TGTGCCAGCAGCTTAGGGTTCAGGGCAGGCAATGAGCAGTTCTTC
d_call: NA; j_call: TRBJ2-7; v_call: TRBV19; clone_size: few; cdr3_aa: CASSTRTSTSGEQYF; cdr3_nt: TGTGCCAGTAGTACCCGGACATCTACCAGTGGGGAGCAGTACTTC
d_call: NA; j_call: TRBJ2-3; v_call: TRBV11-2; clone_size: NA; cdr3_aa: CASSLEVLGDTQYF; cdr3_nt: TGTGCCAGCAGCTTAGAGGTGCTAGGAGATACGCAGTATTTT
d_call: TRBD1; j_call: TRBJ2-5; v_call: TRBV5-1; clone_size: NA; cdr3_aa: CASSSQGVQETQYF; cdr3_nt: TGCGCCAGCAGCTCACAGGGGGTCCAAGAGACCCAGTACTTC
d_call: TRBD2; j_call: TRBJ2-1; v_call: TRBV4-1; clone_size: NA; cdr3_aa: CASSQRKTSGRLGNEQFF; cdr3_nt: TGCGCCAGCAGCCAGCGTAAGACTAGCGGGAGATTGGGGAATGAGCAGTTCTTC
d_call: TRBD2; j_call: TRBJ2-5; v_call: TRBV2; clone_size: NA; cdr3_aa: CASSELREGETQYF; cdr3_nt: TGTGCCAGCAGTGAATTGCGGGAGGGGGAGACCCAGTACTTC
d_call: TRBD1; j_call: TRBJ2-2; v_call: TRBV2; clone_size: NA; cdr3_aa: CASTPGQPTNTGELFF; cdr3_nt: TGTGCCAGCACCCCGGGACAGCCAACGAACACCGGGGAGCTGTTTTTT
d_call: NA; j_call: TRBJ2-7; v_call: TRBV24-1; clone_size: NA; cdr3_aa: CATSGGPLDEQYF; cdr3_nt: TGTGCCACCAGTGGTGGGCCTCTCGACGAGCAGTACTTC
d_call: NA; j_call: TRBJ1-1; v_call: TRBV2; clone_size: few; cdr3_aa: CASSGTTNTEAFF; cdr3_nt: TGTGCCAGCAGTGGGACAACCAACACTGAAGCTTTCTTT
d_call: NA; j_call: TRBJ2-1; v_call: TRBV7-8; clone_size: NA; cdr3_aa: CASSRRFSQMGDEQFF; cdr3_nt: TGTGCCAGCAGCCGTCGGTTTAGTCAAATGGGCGATGAGCAGTTCTTC
d_call: TRBD2; j_call: TRBJ2-5; v_call: TRBV5-6; clone_size: NA; cdr3_aa: CATNSGGETQYF; cdr3_nt: TGTGCCACCAACTCGGGAGGAGAGACCCAGTACTTC
d_call: NA; j_call: TRBJ2-2; v_call: TRBV15; clone_size: NA; cdr3_aa: CATSRDPAGFAGELFF; cdr3_nt: TGTGCCACCAGCAGAGATCCGGCAGGGTTCGCCGGGGAGCTGTTTTTT
d_call: TRBD1; j_call: TRBJ1-6; v_call: TRBV6-5; clone_size: NA; cdr3_aa: CATHPWDSSYSPLHF; cdr3_nt: TGTGCCACCCATCCGTGGGACAGCTCCTATTCACCCCTCCACTTT
d_call: TRBD1; j_call: TRBJ2-2; v_call: TRBV27; clone_size: NA; cdr3_aa: CASSSDRENTGELFF; cdr3_nt: TGTGCCAGCAGTTCGGACAGGGAGAACACCGGGGAGCTGTTTTTT
d_call: NA; j_call: TRBJ1-1; v_call: TRBV7-8; clone_size: NA; cdr3_aa: CASSLDLETEAFF; cdr3_nt: TGTGCCAGCAGCTTAGATTTGGAGACTGAAGCTTTCTTT
d_call: NA; j_call: TRBJ2-5; v_call: TRBV29-1; clone_size: NA; cdr3_aa: CSVQLGLHQETQYF; cdr3_nt: TGCAGCGTTCAGTTGGGACTGCACCAAGAGACCCAGTACTTC
d_call: NA; j_call: TRBJ2-3; v_call: TRBV7-9; clone_size: once; cdr3_aa: CASSTATGSAYTDTQYF; cdr3_nt: TGTGCCAGCAGCACAGCGACAGGATCCGCTTACACAGATACGCAGTATTTT
d_call: NA; j_call: TRBJ2-4; v_call: TRBV24-1; clone_size: NA; cdr3_aa: CATSDSRKTKNIQYF; cdr3_nt: TGTGCCACCAGTGATTCGAGGAAGACCAAAAACATTCAGTACTTC
d_call: TRBD1; j_call: TRBJ1-3; v_call: TRBV3-1/TRBV3-2; clone_size: few; cdr3_aa: CASSRLDRGSGNTIYF; cdr3_nt: TGTGCCAGCAGCCGACTGGACAGGGGTTCTGGAAACACCATATATTTT
d_call: NA; j_call: TRBJ2-1; v_call: TRBV18; clone_size: NA; cdr3_aa: CASSPTRHGSYNEQFF; cdr3_nt: TGTGCCAGCTCACCAACGCGACACGGGAGTTACAATGAGCAGTTCTTC
d_call: TRBD1; j_call: TRBJ1-6; v_call: TRBV18; clone_size: NA; cdr3_aa: CASSQGDNSPLHF; cdr3_nt: TGTGCCAGCTCGCAGGGGGATAATTCACCCCTCCACTTT
d_call: NA; j_call: TRBJ1-2; v_call: TRBV6-5; clone_size: NA; cdr3_aa: CASSYGQYYNYGYTF; cdr3_nt: TGTGCCAGCAGTTACGGACAGTATTATAACTATGGCTACACCTTC
d_call: NA; j_call: TRBJ2-2; v_call: TRBV27; clone_size: few; cdr3_aa: CASSLLGQNTGELFF; cdr3_nt: TGTGCCAGCAGTTTACTGGGGCAGAACACCGGGGAGCTGTTTTTT
d_call: TRBD2; j_call: TRBJ2-2; v_call: TRBV3-1/TRBV3-2; clone_size: NA; cdr3_aa: CASSLGLAAGELFF; cdr3_nt: TGTGCCAGCAGCCTGGGACTAGCCGCCGGGGAGCTGTTTTTT
d_call: NA; j_call: TRBJ1-4; v_call: TRBV29-1; clone_size: NA; cdr3_aa: CSAPFNEKLFF; cdr3_nt: TGCAGCGCCCCGTTCAATGAAAAACTGTTTTTT
d_call: NA; j_call: TRBJ2-2; v_call: TRBV19; clone_size: once; cdr3_aa: CASGIGGATTGELFF; cdr3_nt: TGTGCCAGTGGAATTGGGGGGGCCACCACCGGGGAGCTGTTTTTT
d_call: TRBD1; j_call: TRBJ1-2; v_call: TRBV2; clone_size: NA; cdr3_aa: CASREGQGDGYTF; cdr3_nt: TGTGCCAGCAGAGAAGGACAGGGAGATGGCTACACCTTC
d_call: NA; j_call: TRBJ2-1; v_call: TRBV7-9; clone_size: NA; cdr3_aa: CASSSLESNNEQFF; cdr3_nt: TGTGCCAGCTCGAGTCTAGAATCTAACAATGAGCAGTTCTTC